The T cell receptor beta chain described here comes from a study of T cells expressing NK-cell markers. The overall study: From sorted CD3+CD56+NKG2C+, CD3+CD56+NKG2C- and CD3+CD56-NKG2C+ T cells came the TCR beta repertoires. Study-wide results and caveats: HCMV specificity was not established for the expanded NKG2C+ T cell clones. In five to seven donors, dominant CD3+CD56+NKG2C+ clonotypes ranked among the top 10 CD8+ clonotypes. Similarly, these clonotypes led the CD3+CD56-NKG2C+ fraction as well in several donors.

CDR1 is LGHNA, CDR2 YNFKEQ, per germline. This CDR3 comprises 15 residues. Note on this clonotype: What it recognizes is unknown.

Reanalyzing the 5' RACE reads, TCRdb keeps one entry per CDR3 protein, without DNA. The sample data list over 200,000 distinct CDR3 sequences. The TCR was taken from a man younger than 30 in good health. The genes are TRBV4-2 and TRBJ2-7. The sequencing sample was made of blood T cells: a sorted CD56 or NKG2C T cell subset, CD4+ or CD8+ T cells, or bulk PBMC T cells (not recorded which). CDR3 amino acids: CASSQRTDSPYEQYF.